The 9 T cell receptor beta chains presented below share a single source sample, sequenced in a study of shared clonotypes between healthy human individuals (dated by TCRdb to 2020 to 2022). Library creation used the immunoSEQ multiplex PCR assay. TCRdb's version of the immuneACCESS table is confined to in-frame rearrangements and falls short of the full clone set. An unresolved V gene accounts for under half of the shortfall where checked; the remainder is of unknown origin. The sample contains more than 2,000,000 clones, just over 90% of them found a single time. More than 0.12% of the sample goes to the ten largest clones. The sample consisted of naive CD4+ T cells sorted from blood. Per the publication, the cell subset or site label means: CD45RA+ positively selected. The receptors shown here come from a man younger than 30 in good health.

The chain has TRBV9 and TRBJ1-6; D may be TRBD1 (6 bases). The V end lost 0 bases, the J end lost 5 bases, and 9 bases lay between the germline ends. CDR3 length equals 15 residues. Looked up from germline, CDR1 is SGDLS and CDR2 is YYNGEE. CDR3 sequence reads: CASSVEGHNNSPLHF. The CDR3 DNA follows: TGTGCCAGCAGCGTAGAGGGACATAATAATTCACCCCTCCACTTT.

This chain connects TRBV6-6 to TRBJ1-2; no definite D call. CDR3 size: 16 residues. Per the germline V gene, CDR1 is MNHNY and CDR2 is SVGAGI (reference sequence). V lost 0 bases and J 8 bases, leaving 19 bases between the germline ends. The CDR3 spells CASSYSNDESLFGYTF. The CDR3 coding sequence is TGTGCCAGCAGTTACTCGAATGACGAAAGTTTATTCGGCTACACCTTC.

V is TRBV28 and J is TRBJ2-3; possibly TRBD2 for D (7 bases). V was pared by 8 bases and J by 1 base, with 22 bases between. Per germline, CDR1 MDHEN and CDR2 SYDVKM. The CDR3 covers 17 residues. CDR3 protein: CASGGLAVAQGTDTQYF. The CDR3 nucleotides are TGTGCCAGCGGGGGGCTAGCGGTGGCCCAGGGCACAGATACGCAGTATTTT. The variable domain in full, with the rest retrieved from reference TRBV28 and TRBJ2-3, is DVKVTQSSRYLVKRTGEKVFLECVQDMDHENMFWYRQDPGLGLRLIYFSYDVKMKEKGDIPEGYSVSREKKERFSLILESASTNQTSMYLCASGGLAVAQGTDTQYFGPGTRLTVL.

The J gene is TRBJ2-7, the V gene TRBV7-9; 12 bases align to TRBD2. The V gene's germline CDR1 is SEHNR and CDR2 FQNEAQ (reference sequence). The CDR3 spans 15 residues. V dropped 6 bases and J dropped 5; count of bases not matched to a gene: 8. CDR3 bases: TGTGCCAGCAGACGTCTAGCGGGAGGGCCCCACGAGCAGTACTTC. Amino acid sequence: CASRRLAGGPHEQYF.

The chain uses TRBV7-6 and TRBJ2-2, with no clear D. V lost 1 base and J lost 1, with 7 bases in between. Germline CDR1 reads SGHVS; CDR2 reads FNYEAQ. The CDR3 spans 15 residues. In nucleotides, the CDR3 is TGTGCCAGCAGCTTAGGCCAGAGGAACACCGGGGAGCTGTTTTTT. Translating gives CASSLGQRNTGELFF.

The V gene is TRBV9, the J gene TRBJ2-1, with 8 bases aligning to TRBD2. Germline V gene data show CDR1 as SGDLS and CDR2 as YYNGEE. CDR3 size: 13 residues. V trimming: 4 bases; J trimming: 6 bases; junction bases outside the gene matches: 3. CDR3 DNA: TGTGCCAGCAGCTCCGGGACTAGCAATGAGCAGTTCTTC. Its protein product is CASSSGTSNEQFF.

The CDR3: CASRLQRKWRIWGSYNEQFF. CDR3 nucleotides: TGTGCCAGCAGGTTACAGCGTAAGTGGAGGATTTGGGGTTCCTACAATGAGCAGTTCTTC. The J gene is TRBJ2-1, the V gene TRBV9, with D tentatively TRBD2 (5 bases). Trimming removed 5 bases from V and 1 base from J, with 28 bases in between. The CDR3 contains 20 residues. CDR1 is SGDLS, CDR2 YYNGEE, per germline.

The J gene is TRBJ1-2, the V gene TRBV29-1; D gene uncertain. Trimming removed 8 bases at V and 7 bases at J, with 14 bases between. Germline V CDR1 and CDR2: SQVTM, ANQGSEA. The CDR3 extends over 11 amino acids. CDR3 DNA sequence: TGCAGCTCAGTCGCGGGCCGTGGCTACACCTTC. This translates into CSSVAGRGYTF. The full variable domain, with the rest looked up from reference TRBV29-1 and TRBJ1-2, is SAVISQKPSRDICQRGTSLTIQCQVDSQVTMMFWYRQQPGQSLTLIATANQGSEATYESGFVIDKFPISRPNLTFSTLTVSNMSPEDSSIYLCSSVAGRGYTFGSGTRLTVV.

The gene calls are TRBV25-1 and TRBJ1-1, with a possible D match to TRBD1 (5 bases). Trimming shortened V by 6 bases and J by 1 base, and 12 bases separated the two germline ends. CDR3 length: 14 residues. Germline CDR1 MGHDK, CDR2 SYGVNS. CDR3 bases: TGTGCCAGCAGAACACCCGGGGGGAACACTGAAGCTTTCTTT. Protein: CASRTPGGNTEAFF.